Listed below are T cell receptor beta chains from one sample, sequenced in a study of identical twins. MiXCR was run by TCRdb on the 5' RACE reads, yielding one entry per CDR3 protein. Of 450,000 or so distinct CDR3 sequences in the sample, under 20% were seen once. Sequenced material: naive T cells sorted from blood. The receptor set was obtained from a man aged 50 to 60 in good health. Both conserved end residues are part of each CDR3. The D gene is left open where the match is weak. Clone size is shown for a subset of rows, as once, few, many or a class of expanded clone.

v_call,d_call,clone_size,j_call,cdr3_aa,cdr3_nt
TRBV12-3/TRBV12-4,TRBD2,few,TRBJ2-3,CASWSSGRGFQYF,TGTGCCAGCTGGTCTAGCGGGAGGGGCTTCCAGTATTTT
TRBV12-3/TRBV12-4,-,-,TRBJ2-5,CASSLVSWGTQYF,TGTGCCAGCAGTTTGGTGTCTTGGGGGACCCAGTACTTC
TRBV29-1,-,-,TRBJ1-1,CSVEDGRDTEAFF,TGCAGCGTTGAGGACGGGCGCGACACTGAAGCTTTCTTT
TRBV29-1,-,few,TRBJ2-1,CSVTLESYNEQFF,TGCAGCGTCACGTTGGAATCCTACAATGAGCAGTTCTTC
TRBV15,TRBD1,few,TRBJ2-7,CATSRAAQGAYEQYF,TGTGCCACCAGCAGAGCAGCCCAGGGGGCGTACGAGCAGTACTTC
TRBV5-1,TRBD1,-,TRBJ1-4,CASSSRFGQGTEKLFF,TGCGCCAGCAGCTCCAGATTCGGACAGGGGACTGAAAAACTGTTTTTT
TRBV5-1,-,many,TRBJ2-1,CASRSAGTELNEQFF,TGCGCCAGCAGGTCTGCAGGAACGGAACTCAATGAGCAGTTCTTC
TRBV6-1,TRBD2,many,TRBJ2-7,CASSRTSGYLEQYF,TGTGCCAGCAGCCGGACTAGCGGTTACCTCGAGCAGTACTTC
TRBV6-5,-,many,TRBJ2-3,CASSYPAAGTDTQYF,TGTGCCAGCAGTTACCCTGCTGCGGGCACAGATACGCAGTATTTT
TRBV20-1,TRBD1,few,TRBJ1-5,CSAKSGTGGFSNQPQHF,TGCAGTGCTAAATCCGGGACAGGGGGATTTAGCAATCAGCCCCAGCATTTT
TRBV18,-,few,TRBJ2-4,CASSPPSTAKNIQYF,TGTGCCAGCTCACCACCCTCCACAGCCAAAAACATTCAGTACTTC
TRBV12-3/TRBV12-4,-,few,TRBJ2-1,CASTETTGRGGLEFF,TGTGCCAGCACCGAAACCACCGGCCGCGGGGGCTTAGAGTTCTTC
TRBV5-1,TRBD2,-,TRBJ2-7,CASSLGGGSPEQYF,TGCGCCAGCAGCTTGGGGGGGGGAAGCCCCGAGCAGTACTTC